These T cell receptor beta chains were read from a single sample in a study of blood T cell repertoires in COVID-19. Sequencing used immunoSEQ multiplex PCR; TCRdb keeps in-frame clones, though not all of them. This table has fewer than 400,000 clones, 85% to 90% appearing once. Sequences were obtained from PBMCs or T cells enriched from blood (not recorded which). Source of these receptors: a man aged 30 to 45 who had recovered from COVID-19. CDR3s include the opening cysteine and the closing phenylalanine or tryptophan. The D gene is left open where the match is weak. Rows give clone size only sometimes, using once, few, many, or a class for an expanded clone.

>once|NA|TRBV21-1|TRBJ2-7
TGTGCCAGCACCTCAAAGTCCGGGTCCTACGAGCAGTACTTC
CASTSKSGSYEQYF
>NA|NA|TRBV5-1|TRBJ1-1
TGCGCCAGCAGCTTATTGCAGGCAAACACTGAAGCTTTCTTT
CASSLLQANTEAFF
>NA|NA|TRBV10-1|TRBJ1-4
TGCGCCAGCAGTGAGGGGACTGCTAATGAAAAACTGTTTTTT
CASSEGTANEKLFF
>NA|NA|TRBV2|TRBJ2-4
TGTGCCAGCAGGAGTAAGGGGGTGCGGTACTTC
CASRSKGVRYF
>NA|NA|TRBV11-3|TRBJ2-7
TGTGCCAGCAGCTCAGAGGGGTCGCGGGACTTC
CASSSEGSRDF
>NA|NA|TRBV12-3/TRBV12-4|TRBJ1-6
TGTGCCAGCAGCTTCGGAGCTTCACCCCTCCACTTT
CASSFGASPLHF
>NA|TRBD1|TRBV5-1|TRBJ2-7
TGCGCCAGCAGCTCTTCGTCCGGGACAGTTTCCTACGAGCAGTACTTC
CASSSSSGTVSYEQYF
>NA|NA|TRBV5-4|TRBJ2-7
TGTGCCAGCAGCTTCGCCCCAGACGGGGAGCAGTACTTC
CASSFAPDGEQYF
>NA|NA|TRBV6-2/TRBV6-3|TRBJ1-3
TGTGCCAGCAGTTATGGGGGGGCGCGTGGAAACACCATATATTTT
CASSYGGARGNTIYF
>NA|NA|TRBV7-7|TRBJ2-1
TGTGCTAGCAGCTTAGGGCCCCGGACAGTCTACAATGAGCAGTTCTTC
CASSLGPRTVYNEQFF
>NA|NA|TRBV11-2|TRBJ1-2
TGTGCCAGCAGTATCCCCGGAGACTATGGCTACACCTTC
CASSIPGDYGYTF
>NA|TRBD1|TRBV6-5|TRBJ1-2
TGTGCCAGCAGTTACTCGGGGCAGGGGGACCCCTATGGCTACACCTTC
CASSYSGQGDPYGYTF
>NA|TRBD1|TRBV6-6|TRBJ1-5
TGTGCCAGCAGTTACTATAGGGACAGCAGCTATCAGCCCCAGCATTTT
CASSYYRDSSYQPQHF
>NA|NA|TRBV7-8|TRBJ2-5
TGTGCCAGCAGCGCCGGCACAGGGAAGAGGGAGACCCAGTACTTC
CASSAGTGKRETQYF
>NA|NA|TRBV6-1|TRBJ1-1
TGTGCCAGCAGTGAGGTGGGAGCCTTGAACACTGAAGCTTTCTTT
CASSEVGALNTEAFF
>NA|NA|TRBV7-9|TRBJ1-1
TGTGCCAGCAGCGTAGGCTCCGACGGGGCTGAAGCTTTCTTT
CASSVGSDGAEAFF
>NA|NA|TRBV5-1|TRBJ2-5
TGCGCCAGCAGCTTGGGACGTCCCCCACGAGGAGAGACCCAGTACTTC
CASSLGRPPRGETQYF
>once|TRBD2|TRBV28|TRBJ2-7
TGTGCCAGCAGTTTGGGACTAGCGGGAATTCCCTTAGGCGAGCAGTACTTC
CASSLGLAGIPLGEQYF
>NA|NA|TRBV4-1|TRBJ2-7
TGCGCCAGCAGCCACGCGAACTACGAGCAGTACTTC
CASSHANYEQYF
>NA|NA|TRBV11-3|TRBJ1-1
TGTGCCAGCAGCCGTGACACTGAAGCTTTCTTT
CASSRDTEAFF
>NA|TRBD1|TRBV4-1|TRBJ2-5
TGCGCCAGCAGCCAAGATCCGAGGACAGGGAGGTACCAAGAGACCCAGTACTTC
CASSQDPRTGRYQETQYF
>NA|TRBD1|TRBV5-1|TRBJ2-1
TGCGCCAGCAGCTCCGTGACAGGGGCGATAGAGCAGTTCTTC
CASSSVTGAIEQFF
>NA|NA|TRBV24-1|TRBJ2-3
TGTGCCACCAGTGACCGCTTTTTGCGGGGCGGGGATACGCAGTATTTT
CATSDRFLRGGDTQYF
>NA|TRBD2|TRBV24-1|TRBJ2-5
TGTGCCACCAGGGCGGGAGGAGTAGAGACCCAGTACTTC
CATRAGGVETQYF
>few|NA|TRBV5-4|TRBJ2-2
TGTGCCAGCAGCTTCCAGGCGGGATACACCGGGGAGCTGTTTTTT
CASSFQAGYTGELFF
>NA|TRBD2|TRBV7-2|TRBJ2-3
TGTGCCAGCAGCTTCCCGACTAGCGGGGGTACCACAGATACGCAGTATTTT
CASSFPTSGGTTDTQYF
>NA|TRBD1|TRBV7-2|TRBJ2-7
TGTGCCAGCATCAAAGACAGGGTCGGGGAGCAGTACTTC
CASIKDRVGEQYF
>NA|NA|TRBV5-6|TRBJ2-5
TGTGCCAGCAGCCCCGCCCAGGGATTTGGGGATTGGGAGACCCAGTACTTC
CASSPAQGFGDWETQYF
>NA|NA|TRBV29-1|TRBJ1-2
TGCAGCGCACTAGTGGGCTATGGCTACACCTTC
CSALVGYGYTF
>NA|NA|TRBV7-6|TRBJ2-4
TGTGCCAGCAGCTTAGAGGGGGTGTCCATTCAGTACTTC
CASSLEGVSIQYF
>NA|TRBD1|TRBV6-5|TRBJ1-5
TGTGCCAGCAGGTTGGGACAGGGGGGTCAGCCCCAGCATTTT
CASRLGQGGQPQHF
>NA|NA|TRBV6-5|TRBJ2-6
TGTGCCAGCAGGGCGACTGCTGCAGGGGCCAACGTCCTGACTTTC
CASRATAAGANVLTF
>few|NA|TRBV5-1|TRBJ2-6
TGCGCCAGCAGCTTCAACTCTGGGGCCAACGTCCTGACTTTC
CASSFNSGANVLTF
>few|NA|TRBV12-5|TRBJ1-2
TGTGCTAGTGGTTGGGGGGACTATGGCTACACCTTC
CASGWGDYGYTF
>NA|NA|TRBV10-2|TRBJ2-7
TGCGCCAGCAGTGATTCAGGGCCCTACGAGCAGTACTTC
CASSDSGPYEQYF
>NA|TRBD1|TRBV28|TRBJ1-3
TGTGCCAGCAGCCGAGGGACAGGACCCTCTGGAAACACCATATATTTT
CASSRGTGPSGNTIYF